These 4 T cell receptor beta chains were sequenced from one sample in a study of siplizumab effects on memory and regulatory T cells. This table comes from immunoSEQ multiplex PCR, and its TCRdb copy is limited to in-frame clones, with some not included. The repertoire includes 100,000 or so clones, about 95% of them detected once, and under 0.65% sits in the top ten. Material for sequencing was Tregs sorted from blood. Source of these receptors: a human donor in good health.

CDR3: CASSQGSNQPQHF. DNA for the CDR3: TGCGCCAGCAGCCAGGGTAGCAATCAGCCCCAGCATTTT. The genes are TRBV5-1 and TRBJ1-5; tentative D call: TRBD1 (5 bases). The CDR3 loop spans 13 amino acids. The ends were cut back, 4 bases at V and 0 bases at J, with 5 bases in the middle. The germline CDR1 and CDR2 sequences are SGHRS and YFSETQ.

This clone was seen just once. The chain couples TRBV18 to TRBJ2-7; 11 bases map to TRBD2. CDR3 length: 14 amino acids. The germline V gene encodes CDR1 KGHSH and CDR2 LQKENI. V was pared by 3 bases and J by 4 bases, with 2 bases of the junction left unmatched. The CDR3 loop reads CASSPGLAVYEQYF. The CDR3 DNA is TGTGCCAGCTCACCGGGACTAGCGGTGTACGAGCAGTACTTC.

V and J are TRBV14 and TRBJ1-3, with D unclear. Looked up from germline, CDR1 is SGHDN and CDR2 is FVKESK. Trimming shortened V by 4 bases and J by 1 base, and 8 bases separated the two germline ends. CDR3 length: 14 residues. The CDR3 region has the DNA TGTGCCAGCAGCCCACTGGGGTCTGGAAACACCATATATTTT. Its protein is CASSPLGSGNTIYF.

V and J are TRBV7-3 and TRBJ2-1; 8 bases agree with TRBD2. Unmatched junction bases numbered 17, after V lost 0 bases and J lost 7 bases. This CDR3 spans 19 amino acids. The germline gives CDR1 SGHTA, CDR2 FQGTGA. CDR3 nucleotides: TGTGCCAGCAGCTTAACTCCATTGAAGGCGAGCGGGAGTAAGAATGAGCAGTTCTTC. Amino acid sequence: CASSLTPLKASGSKNEQFF.